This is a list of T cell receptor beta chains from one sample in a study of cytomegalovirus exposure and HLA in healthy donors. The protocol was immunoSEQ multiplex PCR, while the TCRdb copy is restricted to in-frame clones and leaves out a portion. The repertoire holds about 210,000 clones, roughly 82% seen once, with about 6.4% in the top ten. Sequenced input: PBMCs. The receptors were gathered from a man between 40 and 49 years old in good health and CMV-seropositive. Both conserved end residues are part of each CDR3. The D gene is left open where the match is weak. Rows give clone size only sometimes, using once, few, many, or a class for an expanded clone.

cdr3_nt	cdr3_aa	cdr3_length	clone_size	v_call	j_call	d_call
TGTGCCGGTAGGGGAGACAGGGAGACCCAGTACTTC	CAGRGDRETQYF	12	.	TRBV2	TRBJ2-5	.
TGTGCCAGCAGCTTAGGGGCAGGGAACACCGGGGAGCTGTTTTTT	CASSLGAGNTGELFF	15	.	TRBV7-9	TRBJ2-2	.
TGTGCCACCAGCAGATCCGGGAACAGGGGGCAAGAGACCCAGTACTTC	CATSRSGNRGQETQYF	16	.	TRBV15	TRBJ2-5	TRBD1
TGTGCCAGCAGTTTATCGAGCAGGGGTGACCAGCCCCAGCATTTT	CASSLSSRGDQPQHF	15	.	TRBV27	TRBJ1-5	.
TGTGCCAGCAGCTTGTCTTTAAGGAGCCCCTCCTATGGCTACACCTTC	CASSLSLRSPSYGYTF	16	.	TRBV5-4	TRBJ1-2	.
TGTGCCAGCAGCTCAATCTACAGGGATACGCAGTATTTT	CASSSIYRDTQYF	13	once	TRBV7-9	TRBJ2-3	.
TGTGCCAGCTCACCCGACAGGTGCGAGCAGTACTTC	CASSPDRCEQYF	12	.	TRBV18	TRBJ2-7	.
TGTGCCAGCAGCTTACAGGGGGTGACTGAAGCTTTCTTT	CASSLQGVTEAFF	13	.	TRBV7-8	TRBJ1-1	TRBD1
TGTGCCAAGGGACTAGCGGAGACCACAGATACGCAGTATTTT	CAKGLAETTDTQYF	14	.	TRBV2	TRBJ2-3	TRBD2
TGTGCCAGCAGTACCGGACAGGGATTAGGCTACACCTTC	CASSTGQGLGYTF	13	few	TRBV2	TRBJ1-2	TRBD1
TGCGCCAGCAGCCTTGAGGTGACCATGAACACTGAAGCTTTCTTT	CASSLEVTMNTEAFF	15	.	TRBV5-1	TRBJ1-1	.
TGTGCCAGCAGCTCGGGACTTACAAATGAGCAGTTCTTC	CASSSGLTNEQFF	13	once	TRBV5-4	TRBJ2-1	.
TGTGCCAGTAGTATCAGGCCAGGCGCTTCCTACTACGAGCAGTACTTC	CASSIRPGASYYEQYF	16	.	TRBV19	TRBJ2-7	.
TGTGCCAGCAGTACCCGACAGGGCGGTGACACCATATATTTT	CASSTRQGGDTIYF	14	.	TRBV6-5	TRBJ1-3	TRBD1
TGTGCCACCGGGGGGGGCGCGAACACCGGGGAGCTGTTTTTT	CATGGGANTGELFF	14	.	TRBV6-5	TRBJ2-2	TRBD2
TGTGCCAGTAGTACCTCTGGGCGATTAGCGGGAGTCCAAGAGACCCAGTACTTC	CASSTSGRLAGVQETQYF	18	.	TRBV19	TRBJ2-5	TRBD2
TGTGCCAGCAGCCCATTGACGGGGATCAATCAGCCCCAGCATTTT	CASSPLTGINQPQHF	15	few	TRBV27	TRBJ1-5	.
TGTGCCGGCGGGACGGGGAAATACAATGAGCAGTTCTTC	CAGGTGKYNEQFF	13	.	TRBV6-6	TRBJ2-1	.
TGCGCCAGCAGGCGGGGAGAGGGGACTGAAGCTTTCTTT	CASRRGEGTEAFF	13	.	TRBV5-1	TRBJ1-1	.
TGTGCCAGCAGCTTTTCCCGGGATGGCTACACCTTC	CASSFSRDGYTF	12	.	TRBV5-4	TRBJ1-2	.
TGTGCCTCGACCCGGCGGCCTAACTATGGCTACACCTTC	CASTRRPNYGYTF	13	.	TRBV30	TRBJ1-2	.
TGTGCCATCAGTGAGTCAGGGAGTAACTATGGCTACACCTTC	CAISESGSNYGYTF	14	.	TRBV10-3	TRBJ1-2	.
TGTGCTAGCAGCAAAGGGACAGGGGCTGGGGCCAACGTCCTGACTTTC	CASSKGTGAGANVLTF	16	few	TRBV7-7	TRBJ2-6	TRBD1
TGTGCCAGCAGCTTAGGCTCGGGAGAGACCCAGTACTTC	CASSLGSGETQYF	13	once	TRBV7-7	TRBJ2-5	.
TGTGCCAGCAGCCCCGTCCCTACTAGCACAGATACGCAGTATTTT	CASSPVPTSTDTQYF	15	.	TRBV7-3	TRBJ2-3	.
TGTGCCAGCAGGGTTCGACAGTCTAACGAGCAGTACTTC	CASRVRQSNEQYF	13	.	TRBV2	TRBJ2-7	.
TGCAGCGTTGCGGCTAGCGGGAGTTACACCGGGGAGCTGTTTTTT	CSVAASGSYTGELFF	15	.	TRBV29-1	TRBJ2-2	TRBD2
TGTGCCAGCAGCTTAGCAGCGATCTCCTACAATGAGCAGTTCTTC	CASSLAAISYNEQFF	15	.	TRBV13	TRBJ2-1	.
TGTGCCAGCAGTTTAGGGGGGACCGGGGAGCTGTTTTTT	CASSLGGTGELFF	13	once	TRBV27	TRBJ2-2	.
TGTGCCACGCAACAGGGAAATGAGCAGTTCTTC	CATQQGNEQFF	11	.	TRBV6-6	TRBJ2-1	.
TGCGCCAGCAGTGAGACTAGCGGGAGAGGGGAGCTGTTTTTT	CASSETSGRGELFF	14	.	TRBV10-1	TRBJ2-2	TRBD2
TGTGCCAGCAGTTACTCTAGCGGGAGGTCAAATGAGCAGTTCTTC	CASSYSSGRSNEQFF	15	.	TRBV6-5	TRBJ2-1	TRBD2
TGTGCCAGCAGCCCGGGGGACAGGGGCTCCACAGATACGCAGTATTTT	CASSPGDRGSTDTQYF	16	.	TRBV7-9	TRBJ2-3	TRBD1
TGCAGCGTTGAGACCAGGGGGCGTGGCTATGGCTACACCTTC	CSVETRGRGYGYTF	14	.	TRBV29-1	TRBJ1-2	TRBD1
TGTGCCAGCAGTGGCCTAGCGGGAAATAATGAGCAGTTCTTC	CASSGLAGNNEQFF	14	.	TRBV6-4	TRBJ2-1	TRBD2
TGTGCCAGCAGCCCTTCCTTTACTAGCGGGGCGTACAATGAGCAGTTCTTC	CASSPSFTSGAYNEQFF	17	.	TRBV14	TRBJ2-1	TRBD2
TGTGCCTGGAGTCCCCCCGAATATTCTCTAAACTATGGCTACACCTTC	CAWSPPEYSLNYGYTF	16	.	TRBV30	TRBJ1-2	.
TGTGCCAGCAGCTTAGCCGGATGGGGTGGGAGCTCCTACGAGCAGTACTTC	CASSLAGWGGSSYEQYF	17	.	TRBV7-2	TRBJ2-7	.
TGTGCCAGCAGCGTCGACAGGTACAATGAGCAGTTCTTC	CASSVDRYNEQFF	13	.	TRBV5-6	TRBJ2-1	.
TGTGCCAGCAGCTTAGTGGCGTCTAGCGGGGACTTGTCCTACAATGAGCAGTTCTTC	CASSLVASSGDLSYNEQFF	19	.	TRBV7-6	TRBJ2-1	TRBD2
TGCGCCAGCAGCTTGGCGGGGGGTGGCTACACCTTC	CASSLAGGGYTF	12	.	TRBV5-1	TRBJ1-2	.
TGTGCCAGTAGTATAGTAGCTACGAACACCGGGGAGCTGTTTTTT	CASSIVATNTGELFF	15	.	TRBV19	TRBJ2-2	.